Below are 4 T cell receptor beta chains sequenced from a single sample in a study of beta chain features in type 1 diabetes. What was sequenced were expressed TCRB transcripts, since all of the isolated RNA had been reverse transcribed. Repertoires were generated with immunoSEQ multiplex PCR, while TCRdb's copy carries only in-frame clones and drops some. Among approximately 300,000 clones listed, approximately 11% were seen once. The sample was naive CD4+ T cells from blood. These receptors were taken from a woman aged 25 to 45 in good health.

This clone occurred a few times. CDR3 in DNA: TGTGCCAGCAGCTTAGGGCTAGCCTACGAGCAGTACTTC. The encoded protein is CASSLGLAYEQYF. The V and J genes are TRBV7-2 and TRBJ2-7; unclear D gene. The CDR3 is 13 amino acids. From germline, CDR1 is SGHTA and CDR2 FQGNSA. V lost 1 base, J lost 2 bases, and 6 bases lay in between.

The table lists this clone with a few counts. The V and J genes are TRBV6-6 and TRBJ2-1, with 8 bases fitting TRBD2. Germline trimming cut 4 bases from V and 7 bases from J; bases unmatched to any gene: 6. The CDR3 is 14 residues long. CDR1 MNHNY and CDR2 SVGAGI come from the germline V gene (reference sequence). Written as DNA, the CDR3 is TGTGCCAGCAGTTCTTTACTAGCGGATAATGAGCAGTTCTTC. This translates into CASSSLLADNEQFF.

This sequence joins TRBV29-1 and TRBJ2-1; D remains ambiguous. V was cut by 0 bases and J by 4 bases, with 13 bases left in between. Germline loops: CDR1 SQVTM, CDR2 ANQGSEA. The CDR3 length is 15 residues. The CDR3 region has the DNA TGCAGCGTTGAAGATCTCCAGGCGATTTACAATGAGCAGTTCTTC. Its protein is CSVEDLQAIYNEQFF.

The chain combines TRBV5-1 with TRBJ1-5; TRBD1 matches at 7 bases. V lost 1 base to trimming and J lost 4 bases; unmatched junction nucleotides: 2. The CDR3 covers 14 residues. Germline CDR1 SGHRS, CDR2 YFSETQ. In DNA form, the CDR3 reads TGCGCCAGCAGCTTGACAGGGGCTAATCAGCCCCAGCATTTT. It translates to CASSLTGANQPQHF.